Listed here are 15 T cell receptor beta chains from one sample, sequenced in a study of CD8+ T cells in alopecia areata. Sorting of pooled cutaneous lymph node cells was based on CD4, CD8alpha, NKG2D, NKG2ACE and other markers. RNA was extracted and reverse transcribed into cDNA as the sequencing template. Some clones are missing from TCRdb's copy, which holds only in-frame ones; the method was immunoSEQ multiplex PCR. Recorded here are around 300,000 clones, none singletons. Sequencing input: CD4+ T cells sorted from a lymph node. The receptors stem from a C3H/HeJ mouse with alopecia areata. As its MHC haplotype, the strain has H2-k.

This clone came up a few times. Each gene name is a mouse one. Partial CDR3 DNA: TGTGCCAGCAGTCAGATGGGGGGGCAACAAGAC. Translating it yields CASSQMGGQQD. The whole CDR3 sequence is CASSQMGGQQDTQYF. The chain carries TRBV19 and TRBJ2-5; 9 bases match TRBD2. Coverage ceases 4 residues before the CDR3 finishes, and the germline J gene fills in the end. The trim removed 4 bases at V and 3 bases at J, leaving 6 bases unmatched. From germline, CDR1 is FNHDT and CDR2 SITEND (reference sequence). This CDR3 contains 15 residues.

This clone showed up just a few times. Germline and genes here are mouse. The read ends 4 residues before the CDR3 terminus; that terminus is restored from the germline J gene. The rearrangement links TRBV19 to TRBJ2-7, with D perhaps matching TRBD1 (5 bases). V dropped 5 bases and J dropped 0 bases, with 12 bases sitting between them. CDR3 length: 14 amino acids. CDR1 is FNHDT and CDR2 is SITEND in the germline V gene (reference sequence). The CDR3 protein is CASSPGRSSYEQYF. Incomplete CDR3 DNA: TGTGCCAGCAGCCCAGGGAGGAGCTCCTAT.

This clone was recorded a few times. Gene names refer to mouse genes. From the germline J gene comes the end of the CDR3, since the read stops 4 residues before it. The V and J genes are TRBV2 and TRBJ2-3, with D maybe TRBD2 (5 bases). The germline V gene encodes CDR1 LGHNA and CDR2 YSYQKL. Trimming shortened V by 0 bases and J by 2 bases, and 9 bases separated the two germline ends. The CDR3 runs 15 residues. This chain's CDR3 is CASSQDPGLAETLYF. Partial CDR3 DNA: TGTGCCAGCAGCCAAGACCCTGGGCTTGCAGAA.

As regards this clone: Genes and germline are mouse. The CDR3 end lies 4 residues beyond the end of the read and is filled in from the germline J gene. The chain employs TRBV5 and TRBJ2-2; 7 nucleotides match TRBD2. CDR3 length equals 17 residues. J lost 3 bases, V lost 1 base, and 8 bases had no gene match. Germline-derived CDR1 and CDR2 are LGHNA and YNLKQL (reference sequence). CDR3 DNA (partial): TGTGCCAGCAGCCAAGGTCTGGGGGAGAGAGACACCGGG. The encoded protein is CASSQGLGERDTG. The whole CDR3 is CASSQGLGERDTGQLYF.

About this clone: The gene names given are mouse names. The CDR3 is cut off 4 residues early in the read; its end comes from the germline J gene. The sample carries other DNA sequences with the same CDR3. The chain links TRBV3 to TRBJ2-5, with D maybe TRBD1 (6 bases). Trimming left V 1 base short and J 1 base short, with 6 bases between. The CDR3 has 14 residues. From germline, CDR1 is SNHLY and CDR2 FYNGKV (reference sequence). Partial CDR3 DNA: TGTGCCAGCAGCTTAGGACAGGACCAAGAC. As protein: CASSLGQDQD. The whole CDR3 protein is CASSLGQDQDTQYF.

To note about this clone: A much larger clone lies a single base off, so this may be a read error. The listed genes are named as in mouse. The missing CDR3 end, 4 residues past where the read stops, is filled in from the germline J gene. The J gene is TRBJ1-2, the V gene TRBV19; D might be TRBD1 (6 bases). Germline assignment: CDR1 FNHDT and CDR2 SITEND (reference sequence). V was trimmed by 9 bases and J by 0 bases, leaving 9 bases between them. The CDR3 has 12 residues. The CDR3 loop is CATGTTNSDYTF. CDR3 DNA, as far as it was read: TGTGCCACCGGGACAACAAACTCC.

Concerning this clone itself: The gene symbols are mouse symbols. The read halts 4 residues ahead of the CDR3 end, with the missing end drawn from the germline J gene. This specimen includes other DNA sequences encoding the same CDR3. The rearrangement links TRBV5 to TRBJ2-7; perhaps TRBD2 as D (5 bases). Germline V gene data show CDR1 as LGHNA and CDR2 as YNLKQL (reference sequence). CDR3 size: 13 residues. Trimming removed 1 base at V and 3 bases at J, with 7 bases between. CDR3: CASSQGTFYEQYF. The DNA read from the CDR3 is TGTGCCAGCAGCCAAGGGACTTTCTAT.

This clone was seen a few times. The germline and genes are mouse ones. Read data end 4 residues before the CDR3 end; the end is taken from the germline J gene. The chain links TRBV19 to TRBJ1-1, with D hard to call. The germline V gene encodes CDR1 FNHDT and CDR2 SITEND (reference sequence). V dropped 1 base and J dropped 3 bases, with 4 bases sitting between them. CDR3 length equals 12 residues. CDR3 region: CASSILDTEVFF. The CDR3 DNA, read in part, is TGTGCCAGCAGTATACTGGACACA.

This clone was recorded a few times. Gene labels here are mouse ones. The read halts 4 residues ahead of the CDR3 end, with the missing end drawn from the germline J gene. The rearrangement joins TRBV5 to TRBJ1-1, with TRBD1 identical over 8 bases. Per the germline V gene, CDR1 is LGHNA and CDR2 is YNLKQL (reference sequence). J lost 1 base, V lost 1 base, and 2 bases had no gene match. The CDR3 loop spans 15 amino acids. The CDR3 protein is CASSQVGTGNTEVFF. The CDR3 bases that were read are TGTGCCAGCAGCCAAGTCGGGACAGGGAACACA.

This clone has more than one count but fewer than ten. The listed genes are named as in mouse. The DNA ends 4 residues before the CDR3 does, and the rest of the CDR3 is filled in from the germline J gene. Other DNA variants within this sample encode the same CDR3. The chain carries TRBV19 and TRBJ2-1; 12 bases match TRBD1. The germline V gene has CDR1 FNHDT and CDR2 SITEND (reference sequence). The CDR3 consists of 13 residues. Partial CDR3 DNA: TGTGCCAGCCGGGACAGGGGGCGGGCT. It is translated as CASRDRGRA. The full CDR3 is CASRDRGRAEQFF.

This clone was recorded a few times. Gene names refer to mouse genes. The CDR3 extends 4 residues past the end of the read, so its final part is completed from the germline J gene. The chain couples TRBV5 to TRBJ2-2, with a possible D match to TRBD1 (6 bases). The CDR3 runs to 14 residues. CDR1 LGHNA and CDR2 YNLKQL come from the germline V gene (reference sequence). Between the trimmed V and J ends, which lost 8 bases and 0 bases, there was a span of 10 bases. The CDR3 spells CASGGTPNTGQLYF. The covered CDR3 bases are TGTGCCAGCGGTGGGACACCAAACACCGGG.

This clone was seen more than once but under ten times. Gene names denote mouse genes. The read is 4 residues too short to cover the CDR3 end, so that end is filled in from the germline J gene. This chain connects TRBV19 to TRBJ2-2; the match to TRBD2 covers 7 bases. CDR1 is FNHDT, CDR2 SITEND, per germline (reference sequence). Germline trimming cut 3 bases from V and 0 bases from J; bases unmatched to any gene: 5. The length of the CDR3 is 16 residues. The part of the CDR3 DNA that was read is TGTGCCAGCAGTAGGTCTGGGGGAGCAAACACCGGG. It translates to CASSRSGGANTG. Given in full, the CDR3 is CASSRSGGANTGQLYF.

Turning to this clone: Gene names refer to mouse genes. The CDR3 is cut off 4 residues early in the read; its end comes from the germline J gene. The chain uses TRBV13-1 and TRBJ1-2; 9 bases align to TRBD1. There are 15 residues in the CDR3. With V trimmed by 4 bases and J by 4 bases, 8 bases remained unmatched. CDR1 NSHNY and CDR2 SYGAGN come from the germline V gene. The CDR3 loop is CASSKQGARVSDYTF. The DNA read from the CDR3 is TGTGCCAGCAGTAAACAGGGGGCGCGTGTCTCC.

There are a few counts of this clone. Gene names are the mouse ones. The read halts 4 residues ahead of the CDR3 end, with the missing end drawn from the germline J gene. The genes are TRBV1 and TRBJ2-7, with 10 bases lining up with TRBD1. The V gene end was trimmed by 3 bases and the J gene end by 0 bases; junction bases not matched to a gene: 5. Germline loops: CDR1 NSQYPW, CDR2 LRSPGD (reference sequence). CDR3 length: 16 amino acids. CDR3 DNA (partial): TGCACCTGCAGTGCCCCCGGACAGGGGGACTCCTAT. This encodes CTCSAPGQGDSY. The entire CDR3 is CTCSAPGQGDSYEQYF.

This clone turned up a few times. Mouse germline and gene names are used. The CDR3: CASEGQGSAETLYF. Incomplete CDR3 DNA: TGTGCCAGCGAGGGACAGGGTAGTGCAGAA. The V and J genes are TRBV13-1 and TRBJ2-3; 9 bases align to TRBD1. The read terminates 4 residues before the CDR3 end, so the remaining end is supplied by the germline J gene. The V gene's germline CDR1 is NSHNY and CDR2 SYGAGN. There are 14 residues in the CDR3. Losses at the gene ends were 7 bases for V and 0 bases for J; bases not matched to a gene: 3.